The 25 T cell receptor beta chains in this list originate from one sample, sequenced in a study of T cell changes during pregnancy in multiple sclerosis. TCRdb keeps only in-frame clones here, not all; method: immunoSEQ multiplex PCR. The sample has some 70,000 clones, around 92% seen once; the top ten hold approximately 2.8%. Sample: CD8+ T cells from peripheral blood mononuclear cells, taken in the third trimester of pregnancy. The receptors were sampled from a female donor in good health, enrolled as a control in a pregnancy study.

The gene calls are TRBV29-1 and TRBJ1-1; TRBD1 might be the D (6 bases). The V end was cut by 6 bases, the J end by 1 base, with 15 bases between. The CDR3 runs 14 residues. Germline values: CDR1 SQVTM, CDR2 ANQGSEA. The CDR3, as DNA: TGCAGCGTCGACAACCCAGGGGAGAACACTGAAGCTTTCTTT. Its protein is CSVDNPGENTEAFF.

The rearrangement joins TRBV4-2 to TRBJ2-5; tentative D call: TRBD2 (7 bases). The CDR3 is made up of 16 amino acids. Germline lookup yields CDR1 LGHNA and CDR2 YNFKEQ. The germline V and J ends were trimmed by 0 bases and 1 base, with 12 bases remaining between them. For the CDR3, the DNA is TGTGCCAGCAGCCAAGACCAGGGGACTACCCAAGAGACCCAGTACTTC. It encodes CASSQDQGTTQETQYF.

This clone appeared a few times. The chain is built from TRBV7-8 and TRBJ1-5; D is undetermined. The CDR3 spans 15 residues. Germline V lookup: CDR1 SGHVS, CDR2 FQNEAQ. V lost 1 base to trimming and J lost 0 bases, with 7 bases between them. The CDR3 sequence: CASSLDRVSNQPQHF. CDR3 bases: TGTGCCAGCAGCTTAGACCGGGTTAGCAATCAGCCCCAGCATTTT. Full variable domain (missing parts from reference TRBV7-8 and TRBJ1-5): GAGVSQSPRYKVAKRGQDVALRCDPISGHVSLFWYQQALGQGPEFLTYFQNEAQLDKSGLPSDRFFAERPEGSVSTLKIQRTQQEDSAVYLCASSLDRVSNQPQHFGDGTRLSIL.

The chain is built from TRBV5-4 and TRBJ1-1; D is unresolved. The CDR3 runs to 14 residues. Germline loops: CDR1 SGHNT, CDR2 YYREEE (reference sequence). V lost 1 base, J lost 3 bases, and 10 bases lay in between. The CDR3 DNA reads TGTGCCAGCAGCTTGAGGACGGGGTACACTGAAGCTTTCTTT. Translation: CASSLRTGYTEAFF.

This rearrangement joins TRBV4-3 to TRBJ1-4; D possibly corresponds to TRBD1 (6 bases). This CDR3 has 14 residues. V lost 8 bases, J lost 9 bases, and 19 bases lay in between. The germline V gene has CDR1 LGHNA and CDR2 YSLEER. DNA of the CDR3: TGCGCCAGCTCTGATCCAGGGGTTGTCCAAAAACTGTTTTTT. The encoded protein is CASSDPGVVQKLFF.

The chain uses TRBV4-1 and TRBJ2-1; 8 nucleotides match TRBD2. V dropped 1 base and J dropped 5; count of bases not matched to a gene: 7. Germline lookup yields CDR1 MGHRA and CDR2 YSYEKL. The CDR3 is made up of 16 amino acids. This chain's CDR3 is CASSQVEGLVNNEQFF. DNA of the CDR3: TGCGCCAGCAGCCAAGTGGAGGGACTAGTCAACAATGAGCAGTTCTTC.

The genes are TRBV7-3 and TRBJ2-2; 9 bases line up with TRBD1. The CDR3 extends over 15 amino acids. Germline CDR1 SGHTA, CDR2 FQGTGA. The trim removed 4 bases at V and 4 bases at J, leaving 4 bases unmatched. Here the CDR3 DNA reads TGTGCCAGCAGCTACACAGGGGGCCGCACCGGGGAGCTGTTTTTT. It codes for CASSYTGGRTGELFF. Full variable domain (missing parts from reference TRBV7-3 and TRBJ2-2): GAGVSQTPSNKVTEKGKYVELRCDPISGHTALYWYRQSLGQGPEFLIYFQGTGAADDSGLPNDRFFAVRPEGSVSTLKIQRTERGDSAVYLCASSYTGGRTGELFFGEGSRLTVL.

For the CDR3, the DNA is TGCGCCAGCAGCTTGGCCAGACAGGGCCCCTACAATGAGCAGTTCTTC. Its translation is CASSLARQGPYNEQFF. The gene calls are TRBV5-1 and TRBJ2-1; 7 bases fit TRBD1. Trimming cost V 0 bases and J 2 bases; bases outside gene matches: 5. This CDR3 spans 16 amino acids. The V gene's germline CDR1 is SGHRS and CDR2 YFSETQ.

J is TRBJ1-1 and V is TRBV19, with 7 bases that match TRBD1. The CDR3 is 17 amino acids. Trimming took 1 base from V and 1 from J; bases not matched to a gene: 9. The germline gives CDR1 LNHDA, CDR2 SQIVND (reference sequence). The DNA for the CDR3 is TGTGCCAGTAGTATAGTTCCGCCCGGGACAGCGAACACTGAAGCTTTCTTT. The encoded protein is CASSIVPPGTANTEAFF.

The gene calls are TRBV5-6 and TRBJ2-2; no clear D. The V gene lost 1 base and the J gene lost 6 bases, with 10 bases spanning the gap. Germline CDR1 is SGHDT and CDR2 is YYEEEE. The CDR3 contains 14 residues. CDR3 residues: CASSLTVGPGELFF. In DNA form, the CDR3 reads TGTGCCAGCAGCTTGACAGTTGGCCCCGGGGAGCTGTTTTTT.

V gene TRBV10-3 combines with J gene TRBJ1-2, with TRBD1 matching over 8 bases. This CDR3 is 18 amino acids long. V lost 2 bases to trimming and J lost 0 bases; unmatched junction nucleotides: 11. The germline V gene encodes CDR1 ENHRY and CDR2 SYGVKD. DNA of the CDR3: TGTGCCATCAGTGAGCCCGAATGGACAGGGAAATCTAACTATGGCTACACCTTC. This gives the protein CAISEPEWTGKSNYGYTF.

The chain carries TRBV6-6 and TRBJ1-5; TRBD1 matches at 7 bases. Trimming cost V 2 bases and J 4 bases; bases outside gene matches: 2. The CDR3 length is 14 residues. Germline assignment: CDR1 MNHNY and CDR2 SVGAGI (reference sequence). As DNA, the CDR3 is TGTGCCAGCAGTTACGGGACAGCGAATCAGCCCCAGCATTTT. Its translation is CASSYGTANQPQHF.

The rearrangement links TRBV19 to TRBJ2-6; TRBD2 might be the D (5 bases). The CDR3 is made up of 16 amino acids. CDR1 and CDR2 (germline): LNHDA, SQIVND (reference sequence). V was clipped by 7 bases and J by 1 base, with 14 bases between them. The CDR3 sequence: CASIETRDSGANVLTF. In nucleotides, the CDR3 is TGTGCCAGTATCGAGACCCGGGATTCTGGGGCCAACGTCCTGACTTTC.

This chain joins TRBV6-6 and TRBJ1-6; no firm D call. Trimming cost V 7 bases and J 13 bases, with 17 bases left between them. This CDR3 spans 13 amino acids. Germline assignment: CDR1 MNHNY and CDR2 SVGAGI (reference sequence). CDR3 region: CASITQPQLPLHF. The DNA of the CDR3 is TGTGCCAGCATAACGCAACCACAGTTGCCCCTCCACTTT.

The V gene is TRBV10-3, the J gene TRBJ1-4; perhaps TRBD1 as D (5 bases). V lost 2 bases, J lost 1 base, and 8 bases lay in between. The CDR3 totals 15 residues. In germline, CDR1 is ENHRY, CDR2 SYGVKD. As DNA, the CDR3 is TGTGCCATCAGTGAGACGGGGGAAACTAATGAAAAACTGTTTTTT. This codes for CAISETGETNEKLFF.

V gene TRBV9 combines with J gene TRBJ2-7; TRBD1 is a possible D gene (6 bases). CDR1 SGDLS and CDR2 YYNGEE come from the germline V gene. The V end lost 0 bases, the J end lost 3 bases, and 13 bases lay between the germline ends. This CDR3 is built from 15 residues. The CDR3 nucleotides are TGTGCCAGCAGCGTAGGGGCAGGGGTGGGCTACGAGCAGTACTTC. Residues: CASSVGAGVGYEQYF.

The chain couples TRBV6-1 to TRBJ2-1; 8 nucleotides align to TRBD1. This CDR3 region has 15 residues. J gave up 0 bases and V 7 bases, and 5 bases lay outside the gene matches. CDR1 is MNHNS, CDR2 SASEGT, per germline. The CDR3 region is CASTPGGYSYNEQFF. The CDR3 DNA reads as TGTGCCAGCACGCCAGGGGGCTACTCCTACAATGAGCAGTTCTTC.

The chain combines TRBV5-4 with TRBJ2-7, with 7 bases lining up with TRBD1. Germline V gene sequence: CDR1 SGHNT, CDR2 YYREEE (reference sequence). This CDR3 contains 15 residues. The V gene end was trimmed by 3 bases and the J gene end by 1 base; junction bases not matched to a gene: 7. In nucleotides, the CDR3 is TGTGCCAGCAGCTCCCGGGACAGAAGTTCCTACGAGCAGTACTTC. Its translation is CASSSRDRSSYEQYF.

The CDR3: CASSPGTALSNYGYTF. The CDR3, as DNA: TGTGCCAGCAGTCCCGGGACAGCACTAAGTAACTATGGCTACACCTTC. The chain carries TRBV9 and TRBJ1-2; TRBD1 aligns across 7 bases. V trimming: 5 bases; J trimming: 1 base; junction bases outside the gene matches: 11. Germline values: CDR1 SGDLS, CDR2 YYNGEE. This CDR3 is built from 16 residues.

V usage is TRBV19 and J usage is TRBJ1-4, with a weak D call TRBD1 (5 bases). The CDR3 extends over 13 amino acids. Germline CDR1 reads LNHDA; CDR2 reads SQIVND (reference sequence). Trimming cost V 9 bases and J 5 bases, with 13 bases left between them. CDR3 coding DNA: TGTGCCAGCACAGACAGCCAGAATGAAAAACTGTTTTTT. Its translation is CASTDSQNEKLFF.

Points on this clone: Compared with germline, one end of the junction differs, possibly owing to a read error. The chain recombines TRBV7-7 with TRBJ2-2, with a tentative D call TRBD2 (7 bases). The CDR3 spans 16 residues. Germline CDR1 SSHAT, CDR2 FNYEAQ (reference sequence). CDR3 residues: CASSSQYGGHTGELFF. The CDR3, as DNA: TGTGCTAGCAGCTCACAGTACGGGGGGCACACCGGGGAGCTGTTTTTT.

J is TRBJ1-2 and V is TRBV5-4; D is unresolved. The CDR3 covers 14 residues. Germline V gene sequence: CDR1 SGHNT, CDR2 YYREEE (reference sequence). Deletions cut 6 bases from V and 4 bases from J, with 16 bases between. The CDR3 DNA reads TGTGCCAGCACCCTAGGAACCCCCTTCTATGGCTACACCTTC. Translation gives CASTLGTPFYGYTF.

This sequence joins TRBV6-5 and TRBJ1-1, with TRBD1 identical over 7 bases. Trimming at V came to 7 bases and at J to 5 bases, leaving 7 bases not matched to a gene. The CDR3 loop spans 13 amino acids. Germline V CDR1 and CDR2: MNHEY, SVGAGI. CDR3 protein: CASNPGQRTEAFF. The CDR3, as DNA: TGTGCCAGCAACCCGGGACAGCGGACTGAAGCTTTCTTT.

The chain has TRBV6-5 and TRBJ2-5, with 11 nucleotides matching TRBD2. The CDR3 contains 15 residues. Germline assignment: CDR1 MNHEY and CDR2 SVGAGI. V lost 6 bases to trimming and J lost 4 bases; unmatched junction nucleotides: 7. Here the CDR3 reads CASSRSGGAGETQYF. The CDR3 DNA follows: TGTGCCAGCAGCCGTAGCGGGGGGGCCGGAGAGACCCAGTACTTC.

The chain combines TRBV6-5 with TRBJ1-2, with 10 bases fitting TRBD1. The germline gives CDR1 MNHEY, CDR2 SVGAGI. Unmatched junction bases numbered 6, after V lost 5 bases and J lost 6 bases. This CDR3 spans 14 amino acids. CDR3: CASSQGGTGDGYTF. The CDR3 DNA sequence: TGTGCCAGCAGTCAAGGGGGGACAGGGGATGGCTACACCTTC.